Only one count was recorded for the clone carrying this TCR beta chain. The antigen is not known. The sample originates from a study of cytomegalovirus exposure and HLA in healthy donors. Study details: An earlier analysis identified some 110 million unique TCR beta sequences in about 180 million T cells.

The study, taken as a whole, reports: The study carried out a later analysis of TCR beta sequences. It associated 16,951 of them with specific HLA alleles at a false discovery rate of 0.05. Per a prior analysis, the majority of TCR beta V segments were productive roughly 87% or roughly 30% of the time. The records held CMV serostatus as the only immune exposure information.

PCR was performed using 60 Vbeta and 13 Jbeta primers. Profiled with immunoSEQ multiplex PCR; TCRdb holds only in-frame clones, not every one. The sample holds more than 85,000 clones, 80% to 85% seen once. The V gene's germline CDR1 is SEHNR and CDR2 FQNEAQ (reference sequence). The CDR3 has 12 residues. V was clipped by 0 bases and J by 8 bases, with 7 bases between them. The J gene is TRBJ1-1, the V gene TRBV7-9, with unresolved D. The clonotype comes from a man aged 30 to 39 in good health and CMV-seropositive. Source material: PBMCs. The CDR3 region is CASSLARGEAFF. The DNA of the CDR3 is TGTGCCAGCAGCTTAGCGAGAGGGGAAGCTTTCTTT.